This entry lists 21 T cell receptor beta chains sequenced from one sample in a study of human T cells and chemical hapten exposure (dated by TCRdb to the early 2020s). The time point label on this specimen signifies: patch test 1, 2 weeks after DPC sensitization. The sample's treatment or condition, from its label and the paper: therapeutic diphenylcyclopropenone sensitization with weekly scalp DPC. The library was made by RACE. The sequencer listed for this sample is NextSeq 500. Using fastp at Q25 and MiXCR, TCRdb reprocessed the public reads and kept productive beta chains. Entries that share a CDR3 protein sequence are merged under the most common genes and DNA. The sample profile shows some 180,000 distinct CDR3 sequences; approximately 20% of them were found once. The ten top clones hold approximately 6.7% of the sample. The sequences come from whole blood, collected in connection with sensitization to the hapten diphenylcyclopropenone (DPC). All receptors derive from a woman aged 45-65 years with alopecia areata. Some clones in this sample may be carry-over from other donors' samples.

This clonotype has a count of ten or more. CDR3 protein: CASRPLRGMNTGELFF. CDR3 DNA: TGTGCCAGCAGACCCCTCCGGGGGATGAACACCGGGGAGCTGTTTTTT. The chain uses TRBV11-2 and TRBJ2-2, with D possibly matching TRBD2 (6 bases). Trimming removed 6 bases at V and 1 base at J, with 15 bases between. The CDR3 length is 16 residues. Per germline, CDR1 SGHAT and CDR2 FQNNGV.

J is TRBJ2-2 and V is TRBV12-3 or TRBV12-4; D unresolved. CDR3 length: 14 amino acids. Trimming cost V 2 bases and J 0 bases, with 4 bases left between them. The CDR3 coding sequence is TGTGCCAGCAGTTTACCGCCGAACACCGGGGAGCTGTTTTTT. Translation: CASSLPPNTGELFF.

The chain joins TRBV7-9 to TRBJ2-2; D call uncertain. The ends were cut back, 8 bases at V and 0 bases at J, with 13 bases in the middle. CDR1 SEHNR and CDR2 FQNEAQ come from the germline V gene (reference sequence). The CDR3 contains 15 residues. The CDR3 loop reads CASGSPDSNTGELFF. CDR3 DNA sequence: TGTGCCAGCGGGTCCCCCGACTCGAACACCGGGGAGCTGTTTTTT.

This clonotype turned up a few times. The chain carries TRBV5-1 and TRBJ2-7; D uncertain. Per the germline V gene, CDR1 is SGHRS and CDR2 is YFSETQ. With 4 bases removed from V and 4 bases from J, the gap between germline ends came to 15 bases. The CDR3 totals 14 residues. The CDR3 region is CASSPANSVYEQYF. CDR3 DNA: TGCGCCAGCAGCCCGGCCAATTCTGTATACGAGCAGTACTTC.

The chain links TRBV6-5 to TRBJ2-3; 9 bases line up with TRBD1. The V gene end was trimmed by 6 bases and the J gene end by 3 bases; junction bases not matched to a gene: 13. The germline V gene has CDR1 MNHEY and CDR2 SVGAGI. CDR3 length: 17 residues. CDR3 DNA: TGTGCCAGCAGAAGACCTCCGGGACAGGGAAGGACAGATACGCAGTATTTT. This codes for CASRRPPGQGRTDTQYF.

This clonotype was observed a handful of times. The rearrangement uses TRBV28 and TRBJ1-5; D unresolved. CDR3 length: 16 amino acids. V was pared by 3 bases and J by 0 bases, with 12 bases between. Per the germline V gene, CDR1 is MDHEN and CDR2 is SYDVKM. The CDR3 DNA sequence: TGTGCCAGCAGTTTGATAAGGGAGTTTAGCAATCAGCCCCAGCATTTT. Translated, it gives CASSLIREFSNQPQHF.

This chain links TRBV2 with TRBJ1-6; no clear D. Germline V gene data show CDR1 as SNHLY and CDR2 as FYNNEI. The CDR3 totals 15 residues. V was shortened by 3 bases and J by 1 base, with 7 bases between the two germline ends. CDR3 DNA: TGTGCCAGCAGTGAGTTGGTTTCCTATAATTCACCCCTCCACTTT. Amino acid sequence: CASSELVSYNSPLHF.

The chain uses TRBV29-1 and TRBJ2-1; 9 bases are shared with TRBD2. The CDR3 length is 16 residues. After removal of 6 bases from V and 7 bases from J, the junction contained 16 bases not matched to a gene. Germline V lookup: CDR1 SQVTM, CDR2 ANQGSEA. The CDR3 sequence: CSVGGAALAGQNEQFF. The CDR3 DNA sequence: TGCAGCGTCGGCGGGGCGGCGCTAGCGGGACAAAATGAGCAGTTCTTC.

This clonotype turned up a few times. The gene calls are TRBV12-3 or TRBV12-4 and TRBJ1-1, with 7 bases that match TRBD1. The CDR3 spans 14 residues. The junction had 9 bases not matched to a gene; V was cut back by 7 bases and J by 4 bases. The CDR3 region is CASIRGQLSTEAFF. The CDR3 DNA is TGTGCCAGCATCCGGGGACAGTTGAGCACTGAAGCTTTCTTT.

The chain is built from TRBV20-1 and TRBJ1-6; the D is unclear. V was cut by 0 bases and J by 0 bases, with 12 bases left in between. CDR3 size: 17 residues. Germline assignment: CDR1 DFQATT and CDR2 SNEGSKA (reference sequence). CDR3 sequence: CSARERESSSYNSPLHF. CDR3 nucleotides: TGCAGTGCTAGAGAGAGGGAGAGCAGCTCCTATAATTCACCCCTCCACTTT.

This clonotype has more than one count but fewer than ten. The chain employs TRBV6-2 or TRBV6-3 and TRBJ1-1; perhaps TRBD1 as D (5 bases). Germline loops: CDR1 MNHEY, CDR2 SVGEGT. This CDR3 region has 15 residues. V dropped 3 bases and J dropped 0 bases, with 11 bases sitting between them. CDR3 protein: CASSYSRGMNTEAFF. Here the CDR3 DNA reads TGTGCCAGCAGTTATTCGAGGGGCATGAACACTGAAGCTTTCTTT.

CDR3 sequence (DNA): TGTGCCAGCAGTGAATCATCACAGGCCTACGAGCAGTACTTC. Its protein is CASSESSQAYEQYF. The V and J genes are TRBV2 and TRBJ2-7; TRBD1 is a possible D gene (5 bases). In germline, CDR1 is SNHLY, CDR2 FYNNEI. V was trimmed by 2 bases and J by 2 bases, leaving 10 bases between them. The CDR3 is 14 residues long.

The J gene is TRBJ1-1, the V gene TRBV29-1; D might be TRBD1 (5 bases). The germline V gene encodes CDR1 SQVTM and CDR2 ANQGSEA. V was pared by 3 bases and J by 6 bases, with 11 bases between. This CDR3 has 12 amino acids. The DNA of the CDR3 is TGCAGCGTTGAGAGAACAGGCGCTGAAGCTTTCTTT. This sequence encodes CSVERTGAEAFF.

CDR3 protein: CASSDGTGLAGRFGNEQFF. CDR3 in DNA: TGCGCCAGCAGTGACGGGACAGGGCTCGCCGGGAGGTTCGGCAATGAGCAGTTCTTC. V and J are TRBV10-1 and TRBJ2-1, with 9 bases aligning to TRBD1. The CDR3 spans 19 residues. V was clipped by 3 bases and J by 6 bases; unmatched bases: 18. Per germline, CDR1 WNHNN and CDR2 SYGVQD (reference sequence).

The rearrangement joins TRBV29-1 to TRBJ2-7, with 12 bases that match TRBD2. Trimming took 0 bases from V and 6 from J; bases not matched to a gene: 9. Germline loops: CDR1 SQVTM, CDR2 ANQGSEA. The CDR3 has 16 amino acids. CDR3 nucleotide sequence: TGCAGCGTTGAAGATGGACAGACTAGCGGGAGAGGCGAGCAGTACTTC. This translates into CSVEDGQTSGRGEQYF.

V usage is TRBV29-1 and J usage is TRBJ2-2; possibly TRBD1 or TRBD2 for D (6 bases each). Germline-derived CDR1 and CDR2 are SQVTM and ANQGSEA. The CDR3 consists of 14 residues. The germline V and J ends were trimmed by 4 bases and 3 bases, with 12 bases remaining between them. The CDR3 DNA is TGCAGCGTTGGAGGGGGGCGCGACACCGGGGAGCTGTTTTTT. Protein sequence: CSVGGGRDTGELFF.

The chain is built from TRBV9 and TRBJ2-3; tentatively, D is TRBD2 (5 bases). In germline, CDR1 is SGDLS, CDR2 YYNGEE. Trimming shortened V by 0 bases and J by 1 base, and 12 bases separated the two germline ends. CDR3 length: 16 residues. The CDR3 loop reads CASSVGAARGTDTQYF. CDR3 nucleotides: TGTGCCAGCAGCGTAGGAGCGGCACGGGGCACAGATACGCAGTATTTT.

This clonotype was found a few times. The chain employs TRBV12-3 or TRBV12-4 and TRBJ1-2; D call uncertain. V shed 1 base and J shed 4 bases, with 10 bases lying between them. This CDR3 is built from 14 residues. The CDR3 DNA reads TGTGCCAGCAGTTTAGAGCCCTGGGGCTATGGCTACACCTTC. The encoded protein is CASSLEPWGYGYTF.

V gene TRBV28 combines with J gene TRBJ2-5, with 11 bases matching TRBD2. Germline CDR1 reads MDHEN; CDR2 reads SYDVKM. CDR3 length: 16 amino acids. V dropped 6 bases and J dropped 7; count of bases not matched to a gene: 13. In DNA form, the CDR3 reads TGTGCCAGCAGGACCTCACTAGCGGGAGTCGTTGGGACCCAGTACTTC. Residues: CASRTSLAGVVGTQYF.

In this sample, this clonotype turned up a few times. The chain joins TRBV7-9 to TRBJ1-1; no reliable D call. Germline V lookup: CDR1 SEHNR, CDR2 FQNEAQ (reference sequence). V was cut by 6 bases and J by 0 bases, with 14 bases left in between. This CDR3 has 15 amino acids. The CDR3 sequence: CASRPKQDLNTEAFF. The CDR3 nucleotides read TGTGCCAGCAGACCGAAGCAGGACTTGAACACTGAAGCTTTCTTT.

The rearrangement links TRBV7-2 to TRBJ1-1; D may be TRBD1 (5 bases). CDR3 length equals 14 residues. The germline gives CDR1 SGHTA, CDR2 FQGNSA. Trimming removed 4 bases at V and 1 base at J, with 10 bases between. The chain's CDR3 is CASSSRGGNTEAFF. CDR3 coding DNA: TGTGCCAGCAGCTCTAGGGGAGGGAACACTGAAGCTTTCTTT.